Detailed here is one TCR beta chain. Its antigen is unknown. The source of the sample is a study of shared clonotypes between healthy human individuals. Regarding the study as a whole: Clonotypes which were not shared had lower generation probabilities than clonotypes that all four donors shared. Sharing of clonotypes among donors was expected to vary with sequencing depth. Among the subsets, naive ones generally showed larger estimated richness than memory ones.

CDR3 length: 14 amino acids. V was pared by 0 bases and J by 4 bases, with 9 bases between. Per germline, CDR1 MNHNS and CDR2 SASEGT. Per the study methods: Filtering was not the same, since immunoSEQ gave junction-only sequences without quality scores. Repertoires were generated with immunoSEQ multiplex PCR, while TCRdb's copy carries only in-frame clones and drops some. The D gene and trimming were derived from the DNA, and the V and J assignments and clone size from that table. The sample contains 2 million to 2.5 million clones, about nine tenths of which appear only once. The sample was naive CD4+ T cells from PBMCs. Subset defined: CD45RA+ positively selected. The rearrangement links TRBV6-1 to TRBJ1-1; weak D call: TRBD1 (6 bases). This clonotype was obtained from a man between 18 and 35 years old in good health. Some clones in this sample may be carry-over from other donors' samples. CDR3 in DNA: TGTGCCAGCAGTGAAGCAGGGGGAGGCACTGAAGCTTTCTTT. Protein sequence: CASSEAGGGTEAFF.